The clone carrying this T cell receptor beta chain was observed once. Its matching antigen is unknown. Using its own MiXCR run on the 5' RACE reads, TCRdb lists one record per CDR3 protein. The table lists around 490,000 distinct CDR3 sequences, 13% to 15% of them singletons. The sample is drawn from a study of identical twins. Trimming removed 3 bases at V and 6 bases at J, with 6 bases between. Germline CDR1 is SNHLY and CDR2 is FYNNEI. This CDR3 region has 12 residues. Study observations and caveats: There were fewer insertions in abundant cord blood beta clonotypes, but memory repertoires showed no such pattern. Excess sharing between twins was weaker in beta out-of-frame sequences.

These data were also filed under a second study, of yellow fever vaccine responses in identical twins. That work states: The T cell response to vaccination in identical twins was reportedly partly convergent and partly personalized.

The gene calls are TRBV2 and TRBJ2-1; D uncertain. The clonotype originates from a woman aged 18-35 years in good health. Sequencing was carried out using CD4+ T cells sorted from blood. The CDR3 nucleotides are TGTGCCAGCAGTGAGGAAGTCAATGAGCAGTTCTTC. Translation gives CASSEEVNEQFF.